Shown below are 9 T cell receptor beta chains from a single sample sequenced in a study of Graves' ophthalmopathy and Graves' hyperthyroidism. Using RNA transcripts, the TCR beta CDR3 regions were amplified. The library came from an HTBI-primed first-round RT-PCR and a second-round multiplex PCR. TCRdb redid the calling of the multiplex PCR reads with MiXCR, one entry per CDR3 protein. The table has about 620,000 distinct CDR3 sequences, about a fifth seen once. Material: peripheral blood. These receptors all come from a woman aged 18-30 years with stable Graves' hyperthyroidism. Some clones in this sample may be carry-over from other donors' samples.

Many counts were recorded for this clonotype. The gene calls are TRBV12-3 or TRBV12-4 and TRBJ1-5; the D gene is possibly TRBD1 (5 bases). Between the trimmed V and J ends, which lost 6 bases and 5 bases, there was a span of 17 bases. CDR3 length equals 15 residues. CDR3 bases: TGTGCCAGCAGCCCGTTCGGGGGTCGCCATCAGCCCCAGCATTTT. It codes for CASSPFGGRHQPQHF.

The chain recombines TRBV27 with TRBJ2-7; D unclear. This CDR3 comprises 13 residues. Germline V CDR1 and CDR2: MNHEY, SMNVEV (reference sequence). Trimming pared 8 bases from V and 0 bases from J, leaving 11 bases between. The CDR3 region is CASGRTSSYEQYF. CDR3 coding DNA: TGTGCCAGCGGTAGGACGAGCTCCTACGAGCAGTACTTC.

The table lists this clonotype with a few counts. The chain combines TRBV6-1 with TRBJ1-1; weak D call: TRBD1 (5 bases). Germline CDR1 is MNHNS and CDR2 is SASEGT. This CDR3 spans 12 amino acids. V lost 5 bases and J lost 5, with 9 bases in between. The chain's CDR3 is CASSRDGTEAFF. CDR3 in DNA: TGTGCCAGCAGTCGGGACGGGACTGAAGCTTTCTTT.

The rearrangement links TRBV7-3 to TRBJ1-1; no clear D gene. V was clipped by 2 bases and J by 2 bases, with 12 bases between them. The CDR3 contains 15 residues. Germline V gene lookup returns CDR1 SGHTA and CDR2 FQGTGA. The CDR3: CASSLGPGTNTEAFF. The CDR3 bases are TGTGCCAGCAGCTTAGGCCCAGGTACAAACACTGAAGCTTTCTTT.

This clonotype was recorded at least ten times. This chain links TRBV25-1 with TRBJ1-1; 7 bases match TRBD1. V gave up 8 bases and J gave up 1 base; unmatched junction bases: 10. CDR1 MGHDK and CDR2 SYGVNS come from the germline V gene. The CDR3 contains 15 residues. CDR3 amino acids: CASRDRAIGNTEAFF. The CDR3 DNA follows: TGTGCCAGCCGAGACAGGGCTATTGGGAACACTGAAGCTTTCTTT.

This clonotype was recorded a few times. This chain connects TRBV28 to TRBJ2-6; the D gene is possibly TRBD2 (5 bases). The V end lost 5 bases, the J end lost 1 base, and 12 bases lay between the germline ends. Germline CDR1 and CDR2: MDHEN and SYDVKM. The CDR3 runs to 16 residues. The CDR3 nucleotides read TGTGCCAGCAGTCCCCCCCCGGGGTCTGGGGCCAACGTCCTGACTTTC. Amino acids: CASSPPPGSGANVLTF.

This clonotype was counted at least ten times. The chain uses TRBV20-1 and TRBJ2-7; D call uncertain. In germline, CDR1 is DFQATT, CDR2 SNEGSKA (reference sequence). This CDR3 comprises 13 residues. The V end lost 5 bases, the J end lost 3 bases, and 14 bases lay between the germline ends. CDR3 amino acids: CSASLGPIYEQYF. In nucleotides, the CDR3 is TGCAGTGCTTCCTTGGGTCCCATCTACGAGCAGTACTTC.

Ten or more counts support this clonotype. The V call is TRBV29-1, the J call TRBJ2-5; TRBD2 matches 9 bases. This CDR3 has 14 residues. Looked up from germline, CDR1 is SQVTM and CDR2 is ANQGSEA. The trim removed 7 bases at V and 2 bases at J, leaving 8 bases unmatched. The CDR3 nucleotides are TGCAGCGGAGCGGGAGGAGGGGCTCAAGAGACCCAGTACTTC. Protein: CSGAGGGAQETQYF.

The chain links TRBV27 to TRBJ1-6; 7 nucleotides line up with TRBD1. Unmatched junction bases numbered 3, after V lost 0 bases and J lost 7 bases. Per germline, CDR1 MNHEY and CDR2 SMNVEV (reference sequence). The CDR3 runs to 15 residues. The CDR3 DNA reads TGTGCCAGCAGTTTATCGGACAGGAACAATTCACCCCTCCACTTT. It specifies CASSLSDRNNSPLHF.